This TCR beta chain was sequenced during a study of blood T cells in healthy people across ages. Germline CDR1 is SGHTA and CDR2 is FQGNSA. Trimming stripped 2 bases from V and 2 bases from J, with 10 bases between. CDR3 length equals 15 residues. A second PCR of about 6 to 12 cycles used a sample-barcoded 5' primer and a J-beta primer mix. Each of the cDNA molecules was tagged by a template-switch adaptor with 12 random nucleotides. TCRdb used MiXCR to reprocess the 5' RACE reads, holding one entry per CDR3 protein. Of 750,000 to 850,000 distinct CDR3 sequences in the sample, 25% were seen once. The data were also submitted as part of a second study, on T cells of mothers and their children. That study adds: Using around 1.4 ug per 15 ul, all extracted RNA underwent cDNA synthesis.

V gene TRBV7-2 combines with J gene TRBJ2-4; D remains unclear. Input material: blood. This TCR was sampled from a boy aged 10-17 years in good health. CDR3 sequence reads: CASSLTGIPKNIQYF. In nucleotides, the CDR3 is TGTGCCAGCAGCTTAACCGGAATTCCCAAAAACATTCAGTACTTC.